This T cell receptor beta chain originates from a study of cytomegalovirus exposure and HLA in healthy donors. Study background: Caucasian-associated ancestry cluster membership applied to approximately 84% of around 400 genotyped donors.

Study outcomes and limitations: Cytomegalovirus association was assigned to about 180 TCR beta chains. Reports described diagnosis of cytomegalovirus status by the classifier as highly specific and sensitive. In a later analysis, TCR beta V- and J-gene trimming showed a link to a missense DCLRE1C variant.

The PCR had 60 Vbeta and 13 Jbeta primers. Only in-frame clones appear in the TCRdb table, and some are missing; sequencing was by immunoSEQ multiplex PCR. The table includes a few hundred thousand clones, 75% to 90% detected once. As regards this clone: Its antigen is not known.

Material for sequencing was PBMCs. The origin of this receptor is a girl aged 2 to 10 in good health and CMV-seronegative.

For the CDR3, the DNA is TGCAGCGTTCGAGGCGGGACGGCAGATACGCAGTATTTT. Protein sequence: CSVRGGTADTQYF. V and J are TRBV29-1 and TRBJ2-3, with a possible D match to TRBD2 (6 bases). CDR3 length: 13 amino acids. Trimming left V 5 bases short and J 4 bases short, with 13 bases between. The V gene's germline CDR1 is SQVTM and CDR2 ANQGSEA.